This passage covers 29 T cell receptor beta chains from one sample sequenced in a study of cytomegalovirus exposure and HLA in healthy donors. The PCR employed 60 Vbeta primers together with 13 Jbeta primers. Sequencing used immunoSEQ multiplex PCR; TCRdb keeps in-frame clones, though not all of them. In the table there are roughly 98,000 clones, roughly three quarters of which are singletons. Input material: PBMCs. These receptor sequences come from a man aged 35-49 years in good health and CMV-seronegative.

The V call is TRBV5-1, the J call TRBJ1-1; 9 positions match TRBD1. This CDR3 region has 15 residues. After removal of 2 bases from V and 3 bases from J, the junction contained 5 bases not matched to a gene. Germline V CDR1 and CDR2: SGHRS, YFSETQ. The CDR3, as DNA: TGCGCCAGCAGCTTAGCGGGACAGGGTTACACTGAAGCTTTCTTT. Amino acids: CASSLAGQGYTEAFF. The full variable domain, rest sourced from reference TRBV5-1 and TRBJ1-1, is KAGVTQTPRYLIKTRGQQVTLSCSPISGHRSVSWYQQTPGQGLQFLFEYFSETQRNKGNFPGRFSGRQFSNSRSEMNVSTLELGDSALYLCASSLAGQGYTEAFFGQGTRLTVV.

This clone was seen only once. The rearrangement uses TRBV5-1 and TRBJ2-7, with 7 bases matching TRBD1. The CDR3 has 12 residues. Germline V lookup: CDR1 SGHRS, CDR2 YFSETQ. With V trimmed by 10 bases and J by 3 bases, 7 bases remained unmatched. CDR3 loop: CASRDSHYEQYF. The DNA of the CDR3 is TGCGCCTCCCGGGACAGCCACTACGAGCAGTACTTC.

The chain combines TRBV6-4 with TRBJ2-3, with 9 bases aligning to TRBD1. J gave up 3 bases and V 2 bases, and 0 bases lay outside the gene matches. The V gene's germline CDR1 is MRHNA and CDR2 SNTAGT. The CDR3 covers 14 residues. CDR3 DNA: TGTGCCAGCAGTGACGGACAGGGGACAGATACGCAGTATTTT. Translated: CASSDGQGTDTQYF.

This chain links TRBV7-9 with TRBJ1-4; tentative D call: TRBD1 (5 bases). The CDR3 length is 16 residues. Germline V gene sequence: CDR1 SEHNR, CDR2 FQNEAQ (reference sequence). V lost 1 base and J 5 bases, leaving 14 bases between the germline ends. As DNA, the CDR3 is TGTGCCAGCAGCTTAGTAAGCGGGACTCCAAATGAAAAACTGTTTTTT. Protein: CASSLVSGTPNEKLFF. The variable domain in full, with the rest retrieved from reference TRBV7-9 and TRBJ1-4, is DTGVSQNPRHKITKRGQNVTFRCDPISEHNRLYWYRQTLGQGPEFLTYFQNEAQLEKSRLLSDRFSAERPKGSFSTLEIQRTEQGDSAMYLCASSLVSGTPNEKLFFGSGTQLSVL.

The rearrangement uses TRBV29-1 and TRBJ1-1; 9 bases fit TRBD1. The CDR3 is 13 residues long. Germline CDR1 SQVTM, CDR2 ANQGSEA. V lost 3 bases, J lost 4 bases, and 3 bases stayed unmatched. The CDR3 nucleotides are TGCAGCGTTGATGGGACAGGGCGCACTGAAGCTTTCTTT. This codes for CSVDGTGRTEAFF.

This chain joins TRBV13 and TRBJ2-1, with 8 positions matching TRBD2. Looked up from germline, CDR1 is PRHDT and CDR2 is FYEKMQ (reference sequence). CDR3 size: 12 residues. The junction had 1 base not matched to a gene; V was cut back by 5 bases and J by 7 bases. For the CDR3, the DNA is TGTGCCAGCAGCACGGGAGGGAATGAGCAGTTCTTC. This sequence encodes CASSTGGNEQFF.

The chain combines TRBV2 with TRBJ1-1, with D tentatively TRBD1 (5 bases). The CDR3 is 14 amino acids. V dropped 0 bases and J dropped 6 bases, with 11 bases sitting between them. Germline CDR1 SNHLY, CDR2 FYNNEI. The CDR3 DNA sequence: TGTGCCAGCAGTGAAGCCGGGGGAGGCTCTGAAGCTTTCTTT. Encoded protein: CASSEAGGGSEAFF.

This chain links TRBV5-6 with TRBJ2-1, with 7 bases lining up with TRBD2. In germline, CDR1 is SGHDT, CDR2 YYEEEE. The ends lost 2 bases at V and 3 bases at J; junction bases unmatched: 2. This CDR3 has 14 residues. The CDR3 DNA follows: TGTGCCAGCAGCTTAGGGACTATCTACAATGAGCAGTTCTTC. Protein: CASSLGTIYNEQFF. The full variable domain, in which reference TRBV5-6 and TRBJ2-1 provide the parts outside the CDR3, is DAGVTQSPTHLIKTRGQQVTLRCSPKSGHDTVSWYQQALGQGPQFIFQYYEEEERQRGNFPDRFSGHQFPNYSSELNVNALLLGDSALYLCASSLGTIYNEQFFGPGTRLTVL.

With respect to this clone: Distinct nucleotide sequences in the sample also encode this CDR3. In nucleotides, the CDR3 is TGTGCCAGCAGTTTAGGACAGGGGAACTATGGCTACACCTTC. It specifies CASSLGQGNYGYTF. V gene TRBV6-5 combines with J gene TRBJ1-2; TRBD1 aligns across 9 bases. Germline lookup yields CDR1 MNHEY and CDR2 SVGAGI. The CDR3 is 14 amino acids. J was trimmed by 2 bases and V by 4 bases; bases with no gene match: 2.

This clone appeared once. V and J are TRBV7-2 and TRBJ2-1; 8 nucleotides line up with TRBD1. With 1 base clipped from V and 3 bases from J, the junction kept 11 bases outside the gene matches. CDR1 and CDR2 from the germline V gene are SGHTA and FQGNSA. The CDR3 has 18 amino acids. The CDR3 coding sequence is TGTGCCAGCAGCTTAGTGGAGGGGCCGGGACAGGTCTACAATGAGCAGTTCTTC. This codes for CASSLVEGPGQVYNEQFF. Drawing the rest from reference TRBV7-2 and TRBJ2-1, the complete variable domain is GAGVSQSPSNKVTEKGKDVELRCDPISGHTALYWYRQSLGQGLEFLIYFQGNSAPDKSGLPSDRFSAERTGGSVSTLTIQRTQQEDSAVYLCASSLVEGPGQVYNEQFFGPGTRLTVL.

The chain joins TRBV28 to TRBJ2-4, with a tentative D call TRBD2 (6 bases). This CDR3 is 16 amino acids long. From germline, CDR1 is MDHEN and CDR2 SYDVKM. V was pared by 6 bases and J by 4 bases, with 19 bases between. The DNA of the CDR3 is TGTGCCAGCAGCCCTCCGACTAGGGGAACGAAAAACATTCAGTACTTC. Protein: CASSPPTRGTKNIQYF.

This chain joins TRBV30 and TRBJ1-1, with D possibly being TRBD1 (6 bases). Germline CDR1 GTSNPN, CDR2 SVGIG (reference sequence). Trimming cost V 4 bases and J 1 base, with 19 bases left between them. The CDR3 totals 16 residues. CDR3 sequence reads: CAWKGGYPEKNTEAFF. CDR3 DNA sequence: TGTGCCTGGAAAGGGGGTTATCCTGAAAAGAACACTGAAGCTTTCTTT. The full variable domain, rest sourced from reference TRBV30 and TRBJ1-1, is SQTIHQWPATLVQPVGSPLSLECTVEGTSNPNLYWYRQAAGRGLQLLFYSVGIGQISSEVPQNLSASRPQDRQFILSSKKLLLSDSGFYLCAWKGGYPEKNTEAFFGQGTRLTVV.

The rearrangement joins TRBV5-4 to TRBJ1-3; 10 bases match TRBD1. V was clipped by 1 base and J by 4 bases; unmatched bases: 5. Germline V gives CDR1 SGHNT, CDR2 YYREEE (reference sequence). CDR3 size: 16 residues. CDR3 nucleotide sequence: TGTGCCAGCAGCTTGATGGGACAGGGGTACGGAAACACCATATATTTT. It translates to CASSLMGQGYGNTIYF. Supplemented by reference TRBV5-4 and TRBJ1-3, the full variable domain reads ETGVTQSPTHLIKTRGQQVTLRCSSQSGHNTVSWYQQALGQGPQFIFQYYREEENGRGNFPPRFSGLQFPNYSSELNVNALELDDSALYLCASSLMGQGYGNTIYFGEGSWLTVV.

In nucleotides, the CDR3 is TGTGCCAGCAGTCCTCAGGGGGGATTGAATTCACCCCTCCACTTT. Translation gives CASSPQGGLNSPLHF. This sequence joins TRBV6-5 and TRBJ1-6, with 7 bases lining up with TRBD1. This CDR3 spans 15 amino acids. The junction had 8 bases not matched to a gene; V was cut back by 5 bases and J by 7 bases. Germline V gene lookup returns CDR1 MNHEY and CDR2 SVGAGI.

The count of this clone is one. The CDR3 loop reads CASSSEGASSYEQYF. The CDR3 DNA reads as TGCGCCAGCAGCAGTGAGGGGGCGAGCTCCTACGAGCAGTACTTC. V and J are TRBV23-1 and TRBJ2-7; 7 nucleotides match TRBD1. TRBV23-1 is an ORF, with its function uncertain. The V gene end was trimmed by 6 bases and the J gene end by 0 bases; junction bases not matched to a gene: 8. The CDR3 covers 15 residues.

The chain couples TRBV2 to TRBJ2-7, with 10 bases aligning to TRBD1. Trimming at V came to 6 bases and at J to 3 bases, leaving 5 bases not matched to a gene. The CDR3 runs 14 residues. Germline V gene data show CDR1 as SNHLY and CDR2 as FYNNEI. The CDR3 region has the DNA TGTGCCAGCAGCCGGGACAGGGGTCGCTACGAGCAGTACTTC. Translating gives CASSRDRGRYEQYF.

The chain recombines TRBV27 with TRBJ2-5; 9 bases fit TRBD2. Germline CDR1 reads MNHEY; CDR2 reads SMNVEV (reference sequence). The CDR3 extends over 14 amino acids. V lost 3 bases and J lost 3; bases outside the gene matches: 2. The CDR3 is CASSFAGGKETQYF. CDR3 bases: TGTGCCAGCAGTTTTGCGGGGGGGAAAGAGACCCAGTACTTC.

This clone was detected only a few times. V gene TRBV2 combines with J gene TRBJ1-6; 7 bases align to TRBD1. The CDR3 contains 15 residues. The J segment lost 0 bases and the V segment lost 5 bases, leaving 1 base of the junction unmatched. Germline V gives CDR1 SNHLY, CDR2 FYNNEI. The CDR3, as DNA: TGTGCCAGCAGTCGGGACAGCTCCTATAATTCACCCCTCCACTTT. It specifies CASSRDSSYNSPLHF.

To note about this clone: The CDR3 end shows no conserved phenylalanine or tryptophan, and so a read error is likely. Because the CDR3's place on the DNA is in doubt, the DNA is left out and the CDR3 is given as listed by TCRdb. The V gene is TRBV7-2, the J gene TRBJ1-2; the tabulated D call, TRBD1, remains unverified against the DNA. From its first to its last residue, the CDR3 has 13 amino acids. Germline loops: CDR1 SGHTA, CDR2 FQGNSA. CDR3 loop: CASSLFSLWGPRI.

The chain carries TRBV6-1 and TRBJ1-5, with D possibly matching TRBD1 (6 bases). The CDR3 is 15 amino acids. V was trimmed by 2 bases and J by 11 bases, leaving 19 bases between them. CDR1 MNHNS and CDR2 SASEGT come from the germline V gene. Here the CDR3 DNA reads TGTGCCAGCAGTGAAAGGCTTACAGGGAAACAGTCCCAGCATTTT. Its translation: CASSERLTGKQSQHF.

This clone was seen only once. This chain connects TRBV7-9 to TRBJ1-2; D is possibly TRBD1 (6 bases). This CDR3 contains 14 residues. From germline, CDR1 is SEHNR and CDR2 FQNEAQ (reference sequence). V was pared by 3 bases and J by 3 bases, with 11 bases between. CDR3 DNA: TGTGCCAGCAGCTTCCTCGAGGGGGACTATGGCTACACCTTC. The encoded protein is CASSFLEGDYGYTF. Supplemented by reference TRBV7-9 and TRBJ1-2, the full variable domain reads DTGVSQNPRHKITKRGQNVTFRCDPISEHNRLYWYRQTLGQGPEFLTYFQNEAQLEKSRLLSDRFSAERPKGSFSTLEIQRTEQGDSAMYLCASSFLEGDYGYTFGSGTRLTVV.

This chain joins TRBV5-1 and TRBJ1-1; D not resolved. This CDR3 is built from 16 residues. Germline loops: CDR1 SGHRS, CDR2 YFSETQ. V was cut by 3 bases and J by 1 base, with 16 bases left in between. The CDR3 reads CASSSKPSTRNTEAFF. CDR3 coding DNA: TGCGCCAGCAGCTCCAAACCGAGCACGAGGAACACTGAAGCTTTCTTT.

The rearrangement links TRBV14 to TRBJ2-3; D is undetermined. The CDR3 has 15 amino acids. V dropped 0 bases and J dropped 2 bases, with 9 bases sitting between them. Germline V gene sequence: CDR1 SGHDN, CDR2 FVKESK. The CDR3 here is CASSQDRSVTDTQYF. CDR3 DNA sequence: TGTGCCAGCAGCCAAGATCGCTCAGTCACAGATACGCAGTATTTT.

This sequence joins TRBV19 and TRBJ1-1, with 8 bases aligning to TRBD1. V shed 7 bases and J 0 bases; nucleotides not matched to a gene: 7. Germline V gene lookup returns CDR1 LNHDA and CDR2 SQIVND (reference sequence). The CDR3 is 15 amino acids. CDR3 DNA: TGTGCCAGTACAGGACAGGGTCTTTTGAACACTGAAGCTTTCTTT. Amino acids: CASTGQGLLNTEAFF.

A note on this clone: The junction departs from germline at one end; a sequencing error may be responsible. J is TRBJ2-7 and V is TRBV4-1; tentatively, D is TRBD1 (6 bases). The CDR3 runs to 15 residues. The germline V gene encodes CDR1 MGHRA and CDR2 YSYEKL. This CDR3 is CASSRLGGSLTEQHF. The CDR3 DNA is TGCGCCAGCAGCCGCCTAGGGGGAAGTTTAACCGAGCAGCACTTC.

The rearrangement joins TRBV27 to TRBJ1-1, with 8 bases that match TRBD1. The CDR3 covers 16 residues. Germline CDR1 and CDR2: MNHEY and SMNVEV (reference sequence). Losses at the gene ends were 8 bases for V and 7 bases for J; bases not matched to a gene: 18. CDR3 region: CASSLGGTGRVSEAFF. The DNA of the CDR3 is TGTGCCAGCTCGCTAGGAGGGACAGGAAGAGTAAGTGAAGCTTTCTTT.

CDR3 nucleotide sequence: TGTGCCAGCAGCAACCCGGACAGACGCACCTATGGCTACACCTTC. It encodes CASSNPDRRTYGYTF. The chain has TRBV5-6 and TRBJ1-2, with a tentative D call TRBD1 (6 bases). The germline V and J ends were trimmed by 4 bases and 4 bases, with 17 bases remaining between them. CDR3 size: 15 residues. The germline V gene has CDR1 SGHDT and CDR2 YYEEEE.

This clone was picked up a small number of times. The chain combines TRBV5-4 with TRBJ1-4, with a tentative D call TRBD1 (5 bases). Trimming cost V 4 bases and J 3 bases, with 16 bases left between them. CDR3 length: 16 amino acids. The germline V gene has CDR1 SGHNT and CDR2 YYREEE (reference sequence). The CDR3 DNA reads as TGTGCCAGCAGCACTGGGGGGTCGGTGGCTAATGAAAAACTGTTTTTT. Translation: CASSTGGSVANEKLFF.

This clone was observed a single time. This rearrangement joins TRBV30 to TRBJ2-2, with a weak D call TRBD1 (5 bases). The CDR3 covers 15 residues. Germline CDR1 is GTSNPN and CDR2 is SVGIG (reference sequence). The V end lost 4 bases, the J end lost 3 bases, and 15 bases lay between the germline ends. CDR3 coding DNA: TGTGCCTGGATGTTCGGTCAGGGTTACACCGGGGAGCTGTTTTTT. Its translation: CAWMFGQGYTGELFF.